A single sample gave rise to the 10 T cell receptor beta chains below, sequenced in a study of T cell repertoires in cytomegalovirus infection. Using its own MiXCR run on the reads, TCRdb lists one record per CDR3 protein. The data hold approximately 630,000 distinct CDR3 sequences, with roughly 24% observed a single time. The sample consisted of CD8+ T cells from PBMCs. The origin of the receptors is a human donor in good health (CMV status not recorded). Some clones in this sample may be carry-over from other donors' samples.

Only one count was recorded for this clonotype. A much larger clone is a single base away; this may be a read error. The chain links TRBV7-2 to TRBJ1-5, with 7 positions matching TRBD1. CDR1 and CDR2 from the germline V gene are SGHTA and FQGNSA. J lost 3 bases, V lost 5 bases, and 7 bases had no gene match. This CDR3 region has 15 residues. Here the CDR3 DNA reads TGTGCCAGCAGCGTCAGGGGGACAGACAATCAGCCCCAGCATTTT. Encoded protein: CASSVRGTDNQPQHF.

V and J are TRBV6-2 or TRBV6-3 and TRBJ2-2; D is possibly TRBD1 (7 bases). Germline lookup yields CDR1 MNHEY and CDR2 SVGEGT. The V end was cut by 2 bases, the J end by 3 bases, with 13 bases between. This CDR3 spans 16 amino acids. The CDR3 nucleotides read TGTGCCAGCAGTTACAAGTTCAGGGGGGACACCGGGGAGCTGTTTTTT. Translating it yields CASSYKFRGDTGELFF.

J is TRBJ2-2 and V is TRBV9; 7 positions agree with TRBD2. CDR3 size: 17 residues. Looked up from germline, CDR1 is SGDLS and CDR2 is YYNGEE. The V segment lost 1 base and the J segment 5 bases; nucleotides outside the gene matches: 11. The CDR3 here is CASSVLAGDPLTGELFF. The CDR3, as DNA: TGTGCCAGCAGCGTACTTGCGGGGGACCCTTTAACCGGGGAGCTGTTTTTT.

This clonotype was counted between two and nine times. The V and J genes are TRBV7-9 and TRBJ1-1; D may be TRBD1 (5 bases). V lost 5 bases and J 3 bases, leaving 22 bases between the germline ends. The CDR3 is made up of 17 amino acids. Germline V gives CDR1 SEHNR, CDR2 FQNEAQ (reference sequence). The CDR3 sequence is CASSPRDGGRLDTEAFF. Here the CDR3 DNA reads TGTGCCAGCAGCCCCAGGGATGGAGGGAGGTTGGACACTGAAGCTTTCTTT.

At least ten counts were recorded for this clonotype. The rearrangement links TRBV7-9 to TRBJ2-7; D perhaps matches TRBD1 (5 bases). Trimming stripped 5 bases from V and 3 bases from J, with 20 bases between. CDR3 length equals 16 residues. Germline CDR1 reads SEHNR; CDR2 reads FQNEAQ (reference sequence). DNA of the CDR3: TGTGCCAGCAGCCCGCCCCAGGGCGAAGCCCTCTACGAGCAGTACTTC. This codes for CASSPPQGEALYEQYF.

This clonotype was detected many times. The rearrangement links TRBV7-8 to TRBJ1-4, with a possible D match to TRBD1 (5 bases). The CDR3 totals 18 residues. Trimming left V 2 bases short and J 0 bases short, with 16 bases between. Germline assignment: CDR1 SGHVS and CDR2 FQNEAQ. CDR3 region: CASSLTTADFATNEKLFF. The CDR3 DNA follows: TGTGCCAGCAGCTTAACGACAGCAGACTTTGCAACTAATGAAAAACTGTTTTTT.

This clonotype has just a few counts. The rearrangement joins TRBV7-8 to TRBJ2-1; 12 nucleotides line up with TRBD2. Germline values: CDR1 SGHVS, CDR2 FQNEAQ. The V segment lost 5 bases and the J segment 4 bases; nucleotides outside the gene matches: 3. This CDR3 is built from 15 residues. CDR3 nucleotide sequence: TGTGCCAGCAGCCCTAGCGGGGGGGAGTACAATGAGCAGTTCTTC. Its translation: CASSPSGGEYNEQFF.

This clonotype was counted a few times. In DNA form, the CDR3 reads TGTGCCAGCAGCTTAGGGCCACAGGAGATAATTGCTTACGAGCAGTACTTC. It codes for CASSLGPQEIIAYEQYF. The rearrangement links TRBV13 to TRBJ2-7; D is perhaps TRBD1 (5 bases). The V gene lost 0 bases and the J gene lost 4 bases, with 19 bases spanning the gap. CDR1 PRHDT and CDR2 FYEKMQ come from the germline V gene (reference sequence). This CDR3 comprises 17 residues.

This clonotype was observed many times. The chain has TRBV19 and TRBJ1-1; no clear D gene. V lost 8 bases and J 4 bases, leaving 11 bases between the germline ends. The V gene's germline CDR1 is LNHDA and CDR2 SQIVND (reference sequence). The CDR3 is 12 amino acids. CDR3 coding DNA: TGTGCCAGTCTCCGCGGCGGCACTGAAGCTTTCTTT. This translates into CASLRGGTEAFF.

The table lists this clonotype with a few counts. V gene TRBV29-1 combines with J gene TRBJ1-2; D call uncertain. Trimming stripped 1 base from V and 5 bases from J, with 17 bases between. Germline V gene data show CDR1 as SQVTM and CDR2 as ANQGSEA. This CDR3 is built from 15 residues. The CDR3 DNA follows: TGCAGCGTTGAAGGCGGCAAAGCACTGCCGTATGGCTACACCTTC. Translation gives CSVEGGKALPYGYTF. The whole variable domain, filled in from reference TRBV29-1 and TRBJ1-2, reads SAVISQKPSRDICQRGTSLTIQCQVDSQVTMMFWYRQQPGQSLTLIATANQGSEATYESGFVIDKFPISRPNLTFSTLTVSNMSPEDSSIYLCSVEGGKALPYGYTFGSGTRLTVV.